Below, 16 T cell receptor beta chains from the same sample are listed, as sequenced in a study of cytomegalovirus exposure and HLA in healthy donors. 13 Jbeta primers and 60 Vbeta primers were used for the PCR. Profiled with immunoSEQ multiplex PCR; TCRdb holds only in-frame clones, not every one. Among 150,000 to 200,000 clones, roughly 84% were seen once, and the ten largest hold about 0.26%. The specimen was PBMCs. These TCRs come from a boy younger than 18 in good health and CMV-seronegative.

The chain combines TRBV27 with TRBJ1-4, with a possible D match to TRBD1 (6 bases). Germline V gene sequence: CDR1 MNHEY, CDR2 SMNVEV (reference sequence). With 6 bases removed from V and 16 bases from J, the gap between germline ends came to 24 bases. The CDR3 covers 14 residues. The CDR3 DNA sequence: TGTGCCAGCAGACCGCGGAACCTCCCGGGACATTGGTTTTTT. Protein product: CASRPRNLPGHWFF.

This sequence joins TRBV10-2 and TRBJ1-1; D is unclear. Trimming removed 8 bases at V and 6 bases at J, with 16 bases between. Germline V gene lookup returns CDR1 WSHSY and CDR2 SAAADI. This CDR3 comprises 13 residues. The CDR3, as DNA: TGCGCCAGCCTTTCATCCGCGGCGGCTGAAGCTTTCTTT. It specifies CASLSSAAAEAFF.

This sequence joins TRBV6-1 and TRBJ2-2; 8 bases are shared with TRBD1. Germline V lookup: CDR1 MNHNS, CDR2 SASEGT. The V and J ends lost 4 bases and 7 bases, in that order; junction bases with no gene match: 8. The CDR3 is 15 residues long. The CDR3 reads CASSVWQGAGGELFF. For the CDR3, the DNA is TGTGCCAGCAGTGTCTGGCAGGGGGCAGGCGGGGAGCTGTTTTTT.

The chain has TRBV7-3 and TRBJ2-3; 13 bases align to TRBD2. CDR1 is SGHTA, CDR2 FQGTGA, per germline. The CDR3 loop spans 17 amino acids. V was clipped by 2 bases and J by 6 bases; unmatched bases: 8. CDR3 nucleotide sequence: TGTGCCAGCAGCTTAGGCCAACTAGCGGGAGGGTCGGATACGCAGTATTTT. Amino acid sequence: CASSLGQLAGGSDTQYF.

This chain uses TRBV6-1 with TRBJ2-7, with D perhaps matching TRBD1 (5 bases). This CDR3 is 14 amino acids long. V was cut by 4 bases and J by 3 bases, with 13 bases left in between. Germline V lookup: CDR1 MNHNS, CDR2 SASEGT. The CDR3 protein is CASSGGPQGYEQYF. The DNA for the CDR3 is TGTGCCAGCAGTGGCGGACCCCAGGGCTACGAGCAGTACTTC.

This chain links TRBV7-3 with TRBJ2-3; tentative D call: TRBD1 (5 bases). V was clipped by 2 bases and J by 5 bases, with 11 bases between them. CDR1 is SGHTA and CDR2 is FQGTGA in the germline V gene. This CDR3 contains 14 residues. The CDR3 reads CASSLRREKDTQYF. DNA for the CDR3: TGTGCCAGCAGCTTACGCAGGGAAAAAGATACGCAGTATTTT.

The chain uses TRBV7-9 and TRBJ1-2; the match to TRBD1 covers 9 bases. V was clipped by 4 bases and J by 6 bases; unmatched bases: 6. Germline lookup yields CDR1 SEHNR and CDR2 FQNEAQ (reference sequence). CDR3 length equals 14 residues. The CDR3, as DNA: TGTGCCAGCAGCTCGGGACAGGGTCCCCATGGCTACACCTTC. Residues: CASSSGQGPHGYTF.

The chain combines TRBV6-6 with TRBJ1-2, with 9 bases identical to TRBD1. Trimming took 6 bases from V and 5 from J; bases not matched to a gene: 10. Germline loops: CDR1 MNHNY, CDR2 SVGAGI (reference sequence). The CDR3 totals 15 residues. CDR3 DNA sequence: TGTGCCAGCAGCTCCCGGACAGGGGCAGGATATGGCTACACCTTC. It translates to CASSSRTGAGYGYTF.

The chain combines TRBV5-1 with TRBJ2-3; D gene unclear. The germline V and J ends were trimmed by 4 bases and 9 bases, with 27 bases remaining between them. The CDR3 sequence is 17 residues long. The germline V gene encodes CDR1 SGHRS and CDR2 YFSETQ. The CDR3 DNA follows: TGCGCCAGCAGCCCGCGATCTGGAGAGGCCTATCCCGGGACGCAGTATTTT. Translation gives CASSPRSGEAYPGTQYF.

The CDR3 nucleotides read TGTGCCAGCAGCCCCGTAGCCAAAAACATTCAGTACTTC. This sequence encodes CASSPVAKNIQYF. The chain is built from TRBV14 and TRBJ2-4; D is uncertain. Germline CDR1 reads SGHDN; CDR2 reads FVKESK. The germline V and J ends were trimmed by 4 bases and 0 bases, with 4 bases remaining between them. The CDR3 sequence is 13 residues long.

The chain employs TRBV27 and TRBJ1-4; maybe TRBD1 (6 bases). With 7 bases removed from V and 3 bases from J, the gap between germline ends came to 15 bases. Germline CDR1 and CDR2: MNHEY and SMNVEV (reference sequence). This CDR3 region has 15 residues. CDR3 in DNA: TGTGCCAGCAAAGTAGATGGACAGCCTAATGAAAAACTGTTTTTT. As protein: CASKVDGQPNEKLFF.

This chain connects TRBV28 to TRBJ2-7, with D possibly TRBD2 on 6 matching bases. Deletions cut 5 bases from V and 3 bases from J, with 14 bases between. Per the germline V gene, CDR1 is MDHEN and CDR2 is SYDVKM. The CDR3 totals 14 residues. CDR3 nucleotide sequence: TGTGCCAGCAGTATGACTAGTTCATACTACGAGCAGTACTTC. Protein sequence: CASSMTSSYYEQYF.

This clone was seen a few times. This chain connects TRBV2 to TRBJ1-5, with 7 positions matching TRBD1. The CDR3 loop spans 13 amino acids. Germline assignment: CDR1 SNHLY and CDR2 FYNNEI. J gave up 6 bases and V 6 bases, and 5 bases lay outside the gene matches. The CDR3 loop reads CASSMTGFQPQHF. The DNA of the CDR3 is TGTGCCAGCAGCATGACAGGGTTTCAGCCCCAGCATTTT.

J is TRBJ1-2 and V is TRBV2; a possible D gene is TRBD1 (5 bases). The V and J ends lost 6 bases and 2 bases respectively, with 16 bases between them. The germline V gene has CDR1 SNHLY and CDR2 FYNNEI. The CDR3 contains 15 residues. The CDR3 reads CASSTKSTANYGYTF. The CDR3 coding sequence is TGTGCCAGCAGCACTAAATCGACAGCCAACTATGGCTACACCTTC.

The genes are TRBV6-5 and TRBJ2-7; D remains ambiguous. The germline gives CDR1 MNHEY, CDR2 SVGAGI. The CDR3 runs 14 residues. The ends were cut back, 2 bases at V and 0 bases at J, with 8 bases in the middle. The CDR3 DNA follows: TGTGCCAGCAGTTACATGGGCAGCTCCTACGAGCAGTACTTC. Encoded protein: CASSYMGSSYEQYF.

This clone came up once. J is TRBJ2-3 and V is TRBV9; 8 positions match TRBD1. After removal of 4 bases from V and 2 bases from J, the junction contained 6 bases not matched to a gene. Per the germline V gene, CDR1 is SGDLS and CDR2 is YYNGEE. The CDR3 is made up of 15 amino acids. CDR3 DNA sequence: TGTGCCAGCAGCTCACAGGGGGACCTCACAGATACGCAGTATTTT. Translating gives CASSSQGDLTDTQYF.